The present TCR beta chain was sequenced within a study of T cells in women clearing cervical HPV infection. Sequencing used immunoSEQ multiplex PCR; TCRdb keeps in-frame clones, though not all of them. The sample table includes roughly 40,000 clones. About this clone itself: Read coverage stops 3 residues before the CDR3 terminus; the germline J gene supplies the remainder.

CDR3 size: 15 residues. V shed 4 bases, J shed 2 bases, and the junction held 7 bases outside the gene matches. CDR1 is MGHRA and CDR2 is YSYEKL in the germline V gene. Sequences were obtained from blood buffy coat. This clonotype originated in a woman aged 18 to 75 with a cervical HPV16 infection that either progressed to CIN3+ or cleared (not recorded which). The chain uses TRBV4-1 and TRBJ1-2; TRBD1 matches at 7 bases. The CDR3 sequence is CASSPPQGLNYGYTF. The CDR3 DNA, read in part, is TGCGCCAGCAGCCCCCCACAGGGGTTAAACTATGGC.